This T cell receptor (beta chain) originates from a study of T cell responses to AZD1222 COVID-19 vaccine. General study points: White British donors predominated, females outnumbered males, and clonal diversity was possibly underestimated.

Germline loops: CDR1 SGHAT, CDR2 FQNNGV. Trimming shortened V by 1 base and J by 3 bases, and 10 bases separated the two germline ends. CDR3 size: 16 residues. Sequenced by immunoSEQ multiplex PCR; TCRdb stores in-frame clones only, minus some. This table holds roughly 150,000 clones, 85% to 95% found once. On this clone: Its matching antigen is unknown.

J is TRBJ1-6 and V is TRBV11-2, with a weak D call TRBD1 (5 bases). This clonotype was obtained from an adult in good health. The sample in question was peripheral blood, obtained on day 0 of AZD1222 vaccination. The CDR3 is CASSLGQNYYNSPLHF. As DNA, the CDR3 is TGTGCCAGCAGCTTAGGACAGAATTACTATAATTCACCCCTCCACTTT.